Listed below are T cell receptor beta chains from one sample, sequenced in a study of a mutant IDH1 vaccine in newly diagnosed glioma. Measured with immunoSEQ multiplex PCR; TCRdb has only the in-frame clones, and not every one. This table holds over 50,000 clones, around 82% found once. What these receptors recognize is not known. The source material was PBMCs, sampled from a glioma patient whose treatment included an IDH1 peptide vaccine. These receptors all stem from a man aged 18 to 30 with glioma. CDR3s include the opening cysteine and the closing phenylalanine or tryptophan. D genes are given only for firm matches. Expanded clones get a size class; other rows say once, few or many, or leave the size out.

V gene	J gene	clone size	D gene	CDR3 DNA	CDR3 protein
TRBV5-4	TRBJ2-7	.	.	TGTGCCAGCAGCTTGGCGTCTGCCCACGAGCAGTACTTC	CASSLASAHEQYF
TRBV30	TRBJ2-7	.	.	TGTGCCTGGAGTGTAGGGCGGCAAGGGGACGAGCAGTACTTC	CAWSVGRQGDEQYF
TRBV14	TRBJ1-4	once	TRBD1	TGTGCCAGCAGCCAGGACAGGGTTCTAATGAGGAAACTGTTTTTT	CASSQDRVLMRKLFF
TRBV5-1	TRBJ2-7	.	.	TGCGCCAGCAGCTTGGTTGGGAAATTTGAGGCCGAGCAGTACTTC	CASSLVGKFEAEQYF
TRBV6-6	TRBJ2-7	.	.	TGTGCCAGCGTCGGAGCCTCCTACGAGCAGTACTTC	CASVGASYEQYF
TRBV6-5	TRBJ2-3	.	TRBD1	TGTGCCAGCAGTTACACCTCCGGGACAGGGCGAGATACGCAGTATTTT	CASSYTSGTGRDTQYF
TRBV7-9	TRBJ2-7	.	.	TGTGCCAGCAGCTCCGGGACTTACGAGCAGTACTTC	CASSSGTYEQYF
TRBV11-2	TRBJ1-3	.	.	TGTGCCAGCAGCTTCTTAGGCGTAGCTGGAAACACCATATATTTT	CASSFLGVAGNTIYF
TRBV28	TRBJ1-5	once	.	TGTGCCAGCAGTTTATTCCAGGGGATAGGTCAGCCCCAGCATTTT	CASSLFQGIGQPQHF
TRBV27	TRBJ2-1	.	TRBD2	TGTGCCAGCAGGTCCCTAAGCGGGAGGTTTAATGAGCAGTTCTTC	CASRSLSGRFNEQFF
TRBV5-4	TRBJ2-3	once	TRBD2	TGTGCCAGCAGCTTGGGGGCTAGCGGCCGCACAGATACGCAGTATTTT	CASSLGASGRTDTQYF
TRBV5-4	TRBJ1-2	.	.	TGTGCCAGCACCTCGATGGCAGGGGCTGGCAACTATGGCTACACCTTC	CASTSMAGAGNYGYTF
TRBV7-3	TRBJ2-2	.	TRBD1	TGTGCCAGCAGCAGGGACAGGGGGGGTACCGGGGAGCTGTTTTTT	CASSRDRGGTGELFF
TRBV19	TRBJ1-1	.	.	TGTGCCAGTAGTATAGATATGGGATTAAGCACTGAAGCTTTCTTT	CASSIDMGLSTEAFF
TRBV6-6	TRBJ1-1	.	.	TGTGCCAGCAGTTACAGGGTTGTACTACCCGAAGCTTTCTTT	CASSYRVVLPEAFF
TRBV2	TRBJ1-2	.	TRBD1	TGTGCCAGGGGGGTCCAGGGGGGCTATGGCTACACCTTC	CARGVQGGYGYTF
TRBV6-5	TRBJ2-5	.	.	TGTGCCAGCAGTTACGAGGCAGCCGGAGAGACCCAGTACTTC	CASSYEAAGETQYF
TRBV18	TRBJ2-5	.	.	TGTGCCAGCTCAACCAAGGCAGAGACCCAGTACTTC	CASSTKAETQYF
TRBV19	TRBJ1-2	.	.	TGTGCCAGTAGTATTGTTACTAACTATGGCTACACCTTC	CASSIVTNYGYTF
TRBV11-2	TRBJ2-5	.	.	TGTGCCAGCAGCTTATCGGTAGGGAGCGGGGAGACCCAGTACTTC	CASSLSVGSGETQYF
TRBV9	TRBJ2-5	.	.	TGTGCCAGCAGCGGGACGAGTCAAGAGACCCAGTACTTC	CASSGTSQETQYF
TRBV9	TRBJ1-4	.	TRBD1	TGTGCCAGCAGCGTAATTGGACAGGGAGGCGAAAAACTGTTTTTT	CASSVIGQGGEKLFF
TRBV9	TRBJ2-5	.	TRBD2	TGTGCCAGCAGCGTAGGCACTAGCGGGGGGCCGAGAGAGACCCAGTACTTC	CASSVGTSGGPRETQYF
TRBV4-3	TRBJ2-3	.	TRBD2	TGCGCCAGCAGCCAAGACCCCACGAGCGGGAGTACAGATACGCAGTATTTT	CASSQDPTSGSTDTQYF
TRBV6-6	TRBJ2-3	.	.	TGTGCCAGCACGAGGGGGACAGATACGCAGTATTTT	CASTRGTDTQYF
TRBV7-6	TRBJ1-4	.	.	TGTGCCAGCAGCTTAGGGCCGGGAGATAGAGTGTTTTTT	CASSLGPGDRVFF
TRBV6-6	TRBJ2-1	.	.	TGTGCCAGCAGCTCACCGGGACCGCCCTACAATGAGCAGTTCTTC	CASSSPGPPYNEQFF
TRBV7-3	TRBJ1-1	.	.	TGTGCCAGCAGCTTTTTAGGTGCAGAAGCTTTCTTT	CASSFLGAEAFF
TRBV6-6	TRBJ2-1	.	.	TGTGCCAGCAGTTACTGGGGTAACAATGAGCAGTTCTTC	CASSYWGNNEQFF
TRBV5-4	TRBJ2-1	.	TRBD1	TGTGCCAGCAGCCCGGACAGGGCTACCTACAATGAGCAGTTCTTC	CASSPDRATYNEQFF
TRBV13	TRBJ2-3	.	.	TGTGCCAGCAGCTTACGTTCGGAGAGACGCACAGATACGCAGTATTTT	CASSLRSERRTDTQYF
TRBV5-1	TRBJ1-2	.	TRBD1	TGCGCCAGCAGCTACGGGGACAGGAGTAACTATGGCTACACCTTC	CASSYGDRSNYGYTF
TRBV2	TRBJ1-5	.	TRBD1	TGTGCCAGCAGTAGGGGACAGGCGGGTCAGCCCCAGCATTTT	CASSRGQAGQPQHF
TRBV9	TRBJ2-5	.	.	TGTGCCAGCAGCGCCCAGGATGGGTCCTACCAAGAGACCCAGTACTTC	CASSAQDGSYQETQYF
TRBV19	TRBJ1-5	.	.	TGTGCCAGTAGTAGGTACGGGAGCGCAGGCAATCAGCCCCAGCATTTT	CASSRYGSAGNQPQHF
TRBV4-1	TRBJ2-3	few	TRBD2	TGCGCCAGCAGCCAAGTGCTGCGGGGGGCCGCAGATACGCAGTATTTT	CASSQVLRGAADTQYF
TRBV7-2	TRBJ2-5	.	TRBD2	TGTGCCAGCAGCTTCAGGACTAGCGGGGTGGGGGGGACCCAGTACTTC	CASSFRTSGVGGTQYF